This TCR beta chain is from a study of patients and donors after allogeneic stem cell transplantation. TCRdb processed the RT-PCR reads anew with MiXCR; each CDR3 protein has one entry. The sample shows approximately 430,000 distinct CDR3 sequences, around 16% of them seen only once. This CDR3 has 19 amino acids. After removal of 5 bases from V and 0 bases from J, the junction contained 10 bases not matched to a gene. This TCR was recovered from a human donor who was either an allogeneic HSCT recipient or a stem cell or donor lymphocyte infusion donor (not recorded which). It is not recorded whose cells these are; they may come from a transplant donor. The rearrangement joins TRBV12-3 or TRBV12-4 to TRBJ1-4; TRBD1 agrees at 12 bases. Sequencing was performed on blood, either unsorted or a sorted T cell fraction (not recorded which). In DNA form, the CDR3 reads TGTGCCAGCAGTAACGGTGTCGGGACAGGGGGCCCAACTAATGAAAAACTGTTTTTT. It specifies CASSNGVGTGGPTNEKLFF.